The TCR beta chain under discussion was sequenced for a study of type 1 and type 2 diabetes patients. Overall study context: Participants included type 1 and type 2 diabetes patients plus nondiabetic controls. Findings and limits, study-wide: Unmatched age and gender across groups might bias interpretation. Type 2 diabetes repertoires were more diverse than type 1 diabetes repertoires. Some T1D-only expanded clones might appear in more T2D or control samples.

PCR was run on genomic DNA. Multiplex PCR with 30 forward and 13 reverse primers amplified the TCR beta CDR3. TCRdb called the multiplex PCR reads again in MiXCR, with one record for every CDR3 protein. The sample has under 300,000 distinct CDR3 sequences, around 50% seen once. Concerning this clonotype itself: Antigen unknown.

The CDR3 is 17 amino acids. V lost 6 bases to trimming and J lost 3 bases; unmatched junction nucleotides: 12. Germline lookup yields CDR1 LNHDA and CDR2 SQIVND (reference sequence). This receptor was taken from a man between 18 and 35 years old with type 2 diabetes. The chain recombines TRBV19 with TRBJ2-1; 9 bases are shared with TRBD1. The specimen was peripheral blood mononuclear cells (PBMCs). CDR3 region: CASSNRDRVLDYNEQFF. The CDR3 nucleotides read TGTGCCAGTAGCAACCGGGACAGGGTTCTCGACTACAATGAGCAGTTCTTC.